This paragraph reports one TCR beta chain. A universal primer site was created by template switching, with the cDNA bearing unique molecular identifiers. TCRdb recomputed calls from the 5' RACE reads with MiXCR, one row per CDR3 protein. The sample contains roughly 750,000 distinct CDR3 sequences, 21% of which appear only once. The data derive from a study of identical twins. In germline, CDR1 is SGHVS, CDR2 FQNEAQ. The CDR3 runs to 15 residues. The V end lost 3 bases, the J end lost 1 base, and 10 bases lay between the germline ends. This same sample was also taken into another study, of T cells expressing NK-cell markers. From that report: Sorted CD3+CD56-NKG2C+, CD3+CD56+NKG2C+ and CD3+CD56+NKG2C- T cells supplied the TCR beta repertoires. With respect to HCMV, most of the eight sequenced donors were seropositive, and one was seronegative. About 1.0-8% of CD8+ T cells in roughly six donors belonged to dominant NKG2C+ clonotypes.

The sequencing sample was made of PBMCs. The chain is built from TRBV7-8 and TRBJ1-3, with D possibly matching TRBD1 (5 bases). The sequence was obtained from a young woman in good health. The CDR3 sequence: CASSFGAPSGNTIYF. CDR3 coding DNA: TGTGCCAGCAGCTTCGGGGCACCTTCTGGAAACACCATATATTTT.